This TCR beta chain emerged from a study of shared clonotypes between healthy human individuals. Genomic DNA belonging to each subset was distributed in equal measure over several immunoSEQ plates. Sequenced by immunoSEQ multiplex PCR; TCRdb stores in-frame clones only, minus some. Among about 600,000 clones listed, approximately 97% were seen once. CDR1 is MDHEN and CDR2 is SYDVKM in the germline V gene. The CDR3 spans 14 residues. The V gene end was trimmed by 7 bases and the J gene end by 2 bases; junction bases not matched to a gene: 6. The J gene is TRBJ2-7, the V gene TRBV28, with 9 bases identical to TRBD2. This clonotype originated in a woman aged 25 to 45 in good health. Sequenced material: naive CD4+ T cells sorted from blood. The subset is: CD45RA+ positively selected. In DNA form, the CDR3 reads TGTGCCAGCATCGCGGGAGGGCCCCCCTACGAGCAGTACTTC. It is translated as CASIAGGPPYEQYF.